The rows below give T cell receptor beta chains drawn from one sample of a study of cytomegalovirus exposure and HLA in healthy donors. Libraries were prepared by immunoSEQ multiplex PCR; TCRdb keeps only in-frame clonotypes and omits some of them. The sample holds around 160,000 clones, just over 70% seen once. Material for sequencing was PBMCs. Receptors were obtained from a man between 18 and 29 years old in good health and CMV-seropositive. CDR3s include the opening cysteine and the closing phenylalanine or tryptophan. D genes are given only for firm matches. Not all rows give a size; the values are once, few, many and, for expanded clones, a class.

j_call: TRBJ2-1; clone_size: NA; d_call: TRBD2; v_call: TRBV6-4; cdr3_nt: TGTGCCAGCAGTGACCGGCGCGGGAGGGAGAATGAGCAGTTCTTC; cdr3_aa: CASSDRRGRENEQFF
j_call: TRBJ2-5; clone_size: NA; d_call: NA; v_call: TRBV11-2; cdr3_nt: TGTGCCAGCAGCTTAGGGCGGGCGGAGACCCAGTACTTC; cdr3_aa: CASSLGRAETQYF
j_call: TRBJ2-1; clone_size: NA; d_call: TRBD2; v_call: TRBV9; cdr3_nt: TGTGCCAGCAGCGGACCGGGGGGGCCGTTGAATGAGCAGTTCTTC; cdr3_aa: CASSGPGGPLNEQFF
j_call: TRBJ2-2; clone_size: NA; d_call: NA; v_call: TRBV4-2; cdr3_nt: TGTGCCAGCAGCCAAGAACCCTCAGGCACCGGGGAGCTGTTTTTT; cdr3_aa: CASSQEPSGTGELFF
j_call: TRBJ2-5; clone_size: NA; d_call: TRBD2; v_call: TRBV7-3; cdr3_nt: TGTGCCAGCAGCTTCTCTAGCGGGGGAGGAGAGACCCAGTACTTC; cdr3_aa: CASSFSSGGGETQYF
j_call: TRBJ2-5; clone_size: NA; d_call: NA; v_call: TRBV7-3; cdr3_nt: TGTGCCAGCAGCTTAAGCGGGGTTGTCCAAGAGACCCAGTACTTC; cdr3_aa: CASSLSGVVQETQYF
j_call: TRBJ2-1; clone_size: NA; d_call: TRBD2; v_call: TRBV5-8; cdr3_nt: TGTGCCAGCAGCTTAGCGGGAAACTCCTACAATGAGCAGTTCTTC; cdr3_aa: CASSLAGNSYNEQFF
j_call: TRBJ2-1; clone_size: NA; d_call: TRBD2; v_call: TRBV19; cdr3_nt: TGTGCCATCCAGAGGGCTAGCGGGTTTAACAATGAGCAGTTCTTC; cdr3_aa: CAIQRASGFNNEQFF
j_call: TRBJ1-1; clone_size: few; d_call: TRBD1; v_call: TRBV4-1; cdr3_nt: TGCGCCAGCAGCCTGGACAGGGCCCGTGAAGCTTTCTTT; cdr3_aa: CASSLDRAREAFF
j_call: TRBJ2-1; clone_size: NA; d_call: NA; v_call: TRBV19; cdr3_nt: TGTGCCAGTAGTATTACCTACTCCTACAATGAGCAGTTCTTC; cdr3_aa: CASSITYSYNEQFF
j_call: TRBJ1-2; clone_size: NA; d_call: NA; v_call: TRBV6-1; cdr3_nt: TGTGCCAGCAGTGAAGAAGAGGCATGGGAGGCGAGTTGGTATGGCTACACCTTC; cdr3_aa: CASSEEEAWEASWYGYTF
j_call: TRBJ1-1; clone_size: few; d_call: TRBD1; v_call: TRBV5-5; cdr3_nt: TGTGCCAGCAGCTTTGACAGGGCGAACACTGAAGCTTTCTTT; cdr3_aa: CASSFDRANTEAFF
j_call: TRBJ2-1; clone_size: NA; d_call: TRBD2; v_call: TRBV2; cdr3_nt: TGTGCCAGCAGGCCTACTAGCGCTAATGAGCAGTTCTTC; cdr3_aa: CASRPTSANEQFF
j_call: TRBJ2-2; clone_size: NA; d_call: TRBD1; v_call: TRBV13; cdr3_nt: TGTGCCAGCAGCCTCCCGGGACAGGGTTGGCCCGGGGAGCTGTTTTTT; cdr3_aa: CASSLPGQGWPGELFF
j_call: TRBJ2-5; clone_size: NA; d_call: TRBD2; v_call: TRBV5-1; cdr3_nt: TGCGCCAGCAGCCGGGAGGGGCAAGAGACCCAGTACTTC; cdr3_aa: CASSREGQETQYF
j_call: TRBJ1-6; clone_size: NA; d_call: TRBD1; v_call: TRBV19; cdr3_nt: TGTGCCAGTAGTATGACCGGGACAGGGGGGAATTCACCCCTCCACTTT; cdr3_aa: CASSMTGTGGNSPLHF
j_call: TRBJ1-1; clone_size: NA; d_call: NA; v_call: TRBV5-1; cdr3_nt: TGCGCCAGCAACCCCGGGGGGGGCTCCTTTGAAGCTTTCTTT; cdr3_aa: CASNPGGGSFEAFF
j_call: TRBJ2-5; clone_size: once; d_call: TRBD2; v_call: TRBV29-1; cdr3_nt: TGCAGTGGGGGCGGGGGGTTCCAAGAGACCCAGTACTTC; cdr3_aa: CSGGGGFQETQYF
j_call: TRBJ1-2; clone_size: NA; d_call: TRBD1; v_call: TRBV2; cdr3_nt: TGTGCCAGCATGCGGACAGGGTTGCACTATGGCTACACCTTC; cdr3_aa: CASMRTGLHYGYTF
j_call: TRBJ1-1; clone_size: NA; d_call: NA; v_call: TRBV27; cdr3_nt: TGTGCCAGCAGTTTCCCGGGGAGGGGAGAAGCTTTCTTT; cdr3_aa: CASSFPGRGEAFF
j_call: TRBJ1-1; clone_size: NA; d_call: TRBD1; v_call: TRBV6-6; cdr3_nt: TGTGCCAGCAGGTTGTTGGGACAGGCAATTGAAGCTTTCTTT; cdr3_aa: CASRLLGQAIEAFF
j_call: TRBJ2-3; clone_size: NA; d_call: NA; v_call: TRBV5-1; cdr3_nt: TGCGCCAGCAGCTTCAGACAGGCAAGCACAGATACGCAGTATTTT; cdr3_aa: CASSFRQASTDTQYF
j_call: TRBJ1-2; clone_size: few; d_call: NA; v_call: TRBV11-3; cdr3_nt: TGTGCCAGCAGCCACAGAAACTATGGCTACACCTTC; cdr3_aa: CASSHRNYGYTF
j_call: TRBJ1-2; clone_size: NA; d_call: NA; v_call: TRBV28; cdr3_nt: TGTGCCAGCAGGCAGGGCATTTGGTATGGCTACACCTTC; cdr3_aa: CASRQGIWYGYTF
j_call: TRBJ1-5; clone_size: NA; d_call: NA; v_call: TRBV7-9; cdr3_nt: TGTGCCAGCAGAGACCCCGCCGGCAGGGGAAGCAATCAGCCCCAGCATTTT; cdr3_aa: CASRDPAGRGSNQPQHF
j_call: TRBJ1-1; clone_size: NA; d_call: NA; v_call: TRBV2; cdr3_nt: TGTGCCAGCAGCGGGGGGACTGAAGCTTTCTTT; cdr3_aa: CASSGGTEAFF
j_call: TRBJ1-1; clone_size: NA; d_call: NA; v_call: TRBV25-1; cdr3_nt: TGTGCCAGCAAGGAAACAGGAGTAAACACTGAAGCTTTCTTT; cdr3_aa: CASKETGVNTEAFF